These 24 T cell receptor beta chains share one sample of origin, sequenced in a study of blood T cells in healthy people across ages. The second PCR ran about 6 to 11 cycles with a sample-barcoded 5' primer and J-beta primers. From the 5' RACE reads, TCRdb called clonotypes with MiXCR, one entry per CDR3 protein. This table has about 680,000 distinct CDR3 sequences, 45% to 50% appearing once. The sequencing sample was made of blood. The origin of the receptors is a woman in her sixties in good health.

This clonotype showed up just once. The rearrangement joins TRBV12-3 or TRBV12-4 to TRBJ2-1; TRBD2 agrees at 7 bases. The CDR3 is 13 amino acids. The ends lost 7 bases at V and 7 bases at J; junction bases unmatched: 7. CDR3 sequence reads: CASTAGVRNEQFF. The CDR3 DNA reads as TGTGCCAGCACTGCGGGAGTCCGAAATGAGCAGTTCTTC.

The chain uses TRBV10-3 and TRBJ2-3; 7 bases agree with TRBD2. Germline CDR1 and CDR2: ENHRY and SYGVKD. The CDR3 has 15 amino acids. V shed 6 bases, J shed 0 bases, and the junction held 6 bases outside the gene matches. CDR3 protein: CAISERGPSTDTQYF. The DNA for the CDR3 is TGTGCCATCAGCGAGCGGGGCCCTAGCACAGATACGCAGTATTTT.

CDR3 loop: CATSPQGDYGYTF. DNA for the CDR3: TGTGCCACCAGTCCACAGGGGGACTATGGCTACACCTTC. The chain combines TRBV24-1 with TRBJ1-2; TRBD1 matches at 8 bases. Germline assignment: CDR1 KGHDR and CDR2 SFDVKD. This CDR3 is built from 13 residues. The J segment lost 3 bases and the V segment lost 6 bases, leaving 2 bases of the junction unmatched.

There are a few counts of this clonotype. Given a much more abundant clone one base away, this may be a read error. The chain joins TRBV27 to TRBJ2-2; no clear D. With 4 bases removed from V and 4 bases from J, the gap between germline ends came to 4 bases. CDR1 is MNHEY, CDR2 SMNVEV, per germline (reference sequence). This CDR3 has 12 amino acids. The CDR3 region is CASSYSTGELFF. In nucleotides, the CDR3 is TGTGCCAGCAGTTACAGCACCGGGGAGCTGTTTTTT.

The chain recombines TRBV3-1 with TRBJ2-5; TRBD2 agrees at 12 bases. This CDR3 is 17 amino acids long. V lost 2 bases to trimming and J lost 5 bases; unmatched junction nucleotides: 9. Germline V gene lookup returns CDR1 LGHDT and CDR2 YNNKEL (reference sequence). The CDR3 bases are TGTGCCAGCAGCCAACGGTCTAGCGGGAGGGGGGATGAGACCCAGTACTTC. Protein sequence: CASSQRSSGRGDETQYF.

V gene TRBV20-1 combines with J gene TRBJ1-2; D might be TRBD1 (5 bases). CDR3 length equals 11 residues. From germline, CDR1 is DFQATT and CDR2 SNEGSKA (reference sequence). Between the trimmed V and J ends, which lost 6 bases and 9 bases, there was a span of 14 bases. The CDR3 region has the DNA TGCAGTGCCTGGCAGGGAGGTAGCTACACCTTC. Its translation is CSAWQGGSYTF.

This sequence joins TRBV27 and TRBJ1-6; D is ambiguous. Trimming took 2 bases from V and 1 from J, leaving 3 bases between them. The CDR3 is made up of 14 amino acids. Germline CDR1 and CDR2: MNHEY and SMNVEV (reference sequence). DNA for the CDR3: TGTGCCAGCAGTTTAGCATCCTATAATTCACCCCTCCACTTT. Its protein product is CASSLASYNSPLHF.

This chain connects TRBV28 to TRBJ2-1; D gene unclear. The CDR3 length is 15 residues. Trimming pared 5 bases from V and 6 bases from J, leaving 17 bases between. From germline, CDR1 is MDHEN and CDR2 SYDVKM. The CDR3 sequence is CASSDTGPRTNEQFF. The CDR3 nucleotides are TGTGCCAGCAGTGATACCGGGCCCCGGACCAATGAGCAGTTCTTC.

The chain uses TRBV3-1 and TRBJ2-7; D is uncertain. This CDR3 is built from 15 residues. Germline assignment: CDR1 LGHDT and CDR2 YNNKEL (reference sequence). The ends were cut back, 4 bases at V and 3 bases at J, with 16 bases in the middle. The DNA for the CDR3 is TGTGCCAGCAGCCCACGGACCCAGGTACTCTACGAGCAGTACTTC. It is translated as CASSPRTQVLYEQYF.

In the case of this clonotype: The junction departs from germline at one end; a sequencing error may be responsible. V usage is TRBV6-2 or TRBV6-3 and J usage is TRBJ1-4; D is undetermined. The CDR3 is 13 amino acids. CDR1 is MNHEY and CDR2 is SVGEGT in the germline V gene. The CDR3: CACSRGIPEKLFF. CDR3 sequence (DNA): TGTGCCTGCAGCCGAGGTATTCCCGAAAAACTGTTTTTT.

The CDR3 spells CASSSPWSYEQYF. The CDR3 DNA reads as TGTGCCAGCAGCTCACCCTGGTCCTACGAGCAGTACTTC. The genes are TRBV7-8 and TRBJ2-7; no clear D. Between the trimmed V and J ends, which lost 4 bases and 1 base, there was a span of 8 bases. The CDR3 has 13 residues. CDR1 and CDR2 from the germline V gene are SGHVS and FQNEAQ.

This clonotype was found a few times. CDR3 DNA: TGTGCCACCAGCTCTCGGACGGTCTCTGGGGCCAACGTCCTGACTTTC. It specifies CATSSRTVSGANVLTF. The chain combines TRBV15 with TRBJ2-6; D is ambiguous. Per the germline V gene, CDR1 is LNHNV and CDR2 is YYDKDF (reference sequence). The V end lost 5 bases, the J end lost 0 bases, and 11 bases lay between the germline ends. The CDR3 is 16 residues long.

The CDR3 spells CSATGYMNTEAFF. The CDR3 DNA reads as TGCAGCGCTACAGGTTACATGAACACTGAAGCTTTCTTT. The J gene is TRBJ1-1, the V gene TRBV29-1; tentatively, D is TRBD1 (5 bases). Trimming stripped 7 bases from V and 0 bases from J, with 12 bases between. CDR1 SQVTM and CDR2 ANQGSEA come from the germline V gene. This CDR3 contains 13 residues.

This chain uses TRBV5-6 with TRBJ2-3; TRBD1 agrees at 9 bases. This CDR3 is 17 amino acids long. With V trimmed by 5 bases and J by 5 bases, 15 bases remained unmatched. CDR1 is SGHDT, CDR2 YYEEEE, per germline. CDR3: CASSLCGQGSLLDTQYF. The CDR3 coding sequence is TGTGCCAGCAGTCTTTGCGGACAGGGGAGTTTACTAGATACGCAGTATTTT.

This clonotype was seen more than once but under ten times. The chain employs TRBV9 and TRBJ2-3; 8 nucleotides match TRBD1. Trimming cost V 3 bases and J 3 bases; bases outside gene matches: 0. From germline, CDR1 is SGDLS and CDR2 YYNGEE. The CDR3 sequence is 13 residues long. CDR3 in DNA: TGTGCCAGCAGCGGGACAGGGACAGATACGCAGTATTTT. The encoded protein is CASSGTGTDTQYF.

This clonotype was picked up many times. A junction boundary mismatches the germline segment, possibly from a read error. The chain carries TRBV7-7 and TRBJ2-7, with 8 bases lining up with TRBD2. This CDR3 has 15 residues. The V gene's germline CDR1 is SSHAT and CDR2 FNYEAQ (reference sequence). The CDR3 nucleotides read TGTGCTAGCAGCTTACGGGAGGGCCTGTCCTACGAGCAGTACTTC. This sequence encodes CASSLREGLSYEQYF.

The chain joins TRBV20-1 to TRBJ2-7, with 7 bases that match TRBD2. The tail of the sequence fits TRBJ2-5 better, so the J call may be wrong. This CDR3 has 14 amino acids. Germline assignment: CDR1 DFQATT and CDR2 SNEGSKA (reference sequence). This CDR3 reads CSARDATSVQTQYF. Written as DNA, the CDR3 is TGCAGTGCTAGAGATGCTACTAGCGTTCAGACCCAGTACTTC.

Written as DNA, the CDR3 is TGTGCCAGCAGCCGGATGAAAATCTACGAGCAGTACTTC. It encodes CASSRMKIYEQYF. The J gene is TRBJ2-5, the V gene TRBV12-3 or TRBV12-4; D is unresolved. The J call may be mistaken, given a closer DNA end match to TRBJ2-7. The CDR3 totals 13 residues.

This chain joins TRBV7-9 and TRBJ1-2; no clear D. Per the germline V gene, CDR1 is SEHNR and CDR2 is FQNEAQ (reference sequence). V lost 5 bases and J lost 1, with 11 bases in between. CDR3 length equals 14 residues. The CDR3 DNA sequence: TGTGCCAGCAGCCTTCTCCTACTTAACTATGGCTACACCTTC. Protein product: CASSLLLLNYGYTF. Looking up the rest from reference TRBV7-9 and TRBJ1-2 gives the full variable domain: DTGVSQNPRHKITKRGQNVTFRCDPISEHNRLYWYRQTLGQGPEFLTYFQNEAQLEKSRLLSDRFSAERPKGSFSTLEIQRTEQGDSAMYLCASSLLLLNYGYTFGSGTRLTVV.

In its sample, this clonotype was seen a few times. In nucleotides, the CDR3 is TGCAGCGCTGAGGACATTACTAACTATGGCTACACCTTC. Translated: CSAEDITNYGYTF. The chain recombines TRBV29-1 with TRBJ1-2, with D possibly TRBD1 on 5 matching bases. V lost 7 bases, J lost 0 bases, and 12 bases lay in between. The CDR3 is made up of 13 amino acids. Looked up from germline, CDR1 is SQVTM and CDR2 is ANQGSEA.

This chain links TRBV28 with TRBJ2-4, with no clear D. V lost 3 bases and J 1 base, leaving 7 bases between the germline ends. Germline CDR1 MDHEN, CDR2 SYDVKM. The CDR3 has 14 residues. The CDR3 DNA is TGTGCCAGCAGTTTCGATATGGCCAAAAACATTCAGTACTTC. As protein: CASSFDMAKNIQYF.

The J gene is TRBJ2-1, the V gene TRBV13; D remains ambiguous. CDR1 and CDR2 (germline): PRHDT, FYEKMQ (reference sequence). Trimming cost V 1 base and J 9 bases, with 10 bases left between them. The CDR3 sequence is 13 residues long. CDR3 amino acids: CASSLVGVSEQFF. The CDR3 DNA reads TGTGCCAGCAGCTTAGTTGGCGTGAGTGAGCAGTTCTTC.

This clonotype was observed a handful of times. The chain employs TRBV4-3 and TRBJ1-5; unclear D gene. The CDR3 loop spans 15 amino acids. CDR1 is LGHNA and CDR2 is YSLEER in the germline V gene. Trimming pared 0 bases from V and 5 bases from J, leaving 11 bases between. The CDR3 region has the DNA TGCGCCAGCAGCCAAGATCGCGACGGCGATCAGCCCCAGCATTTT. Its protein product is CASSQDRDGDQPQHF.

The chain carries TRBV2 and TRBJ2-5; 13 nucleotides align to TRBD2. V was clipped by 8 bases and J by 4 bases; unmatched bases: 13. There are 17 residues in the CDR3. The germline CDR1 and CDR2 sequences are SNHLY and FYNNEI. CDR3 in amino acids: CASAFRTSGSLLETQYF. The CDR3 coding sequence is TGTGCCAGCGCTTTCCGGACTAGCGGGAGCCTTTTAGAGACCCAGTACTTC.